This T cell receptor (beta chain) was recorded in a study of shared clonotypes between healthy human individuals. Assay used: immunoSEQ multiplex PCR; TCRdb lists only in-frame clones, some missing. The sample shows 550,000 to 600,000 clones, about 80% of them seen only once. The sequencing sample was made of PBMCs. This clonotype was sampled from a woman aged 40 to 50 in good health. Some clones in this sample may be carry-over from other donors' samples.

The CDR3 DNA reads as TGTGCCAGCTCACCATTAGCGGGAGACCAAGAGACCCAGTACTTC. Protein product: CASSPLAGDQETQYF. The rearrangement links TRBV18 to TRBJ2-5; TRBD2 aligns across 9 bases. This CDR3 is built from 15 residues. The germline V gene has CDR1 KGHSH and CDR2 LQKENI. After removal of 2 bases from V and 0 bases from J, the junction contained 1 base not matched to a gene.